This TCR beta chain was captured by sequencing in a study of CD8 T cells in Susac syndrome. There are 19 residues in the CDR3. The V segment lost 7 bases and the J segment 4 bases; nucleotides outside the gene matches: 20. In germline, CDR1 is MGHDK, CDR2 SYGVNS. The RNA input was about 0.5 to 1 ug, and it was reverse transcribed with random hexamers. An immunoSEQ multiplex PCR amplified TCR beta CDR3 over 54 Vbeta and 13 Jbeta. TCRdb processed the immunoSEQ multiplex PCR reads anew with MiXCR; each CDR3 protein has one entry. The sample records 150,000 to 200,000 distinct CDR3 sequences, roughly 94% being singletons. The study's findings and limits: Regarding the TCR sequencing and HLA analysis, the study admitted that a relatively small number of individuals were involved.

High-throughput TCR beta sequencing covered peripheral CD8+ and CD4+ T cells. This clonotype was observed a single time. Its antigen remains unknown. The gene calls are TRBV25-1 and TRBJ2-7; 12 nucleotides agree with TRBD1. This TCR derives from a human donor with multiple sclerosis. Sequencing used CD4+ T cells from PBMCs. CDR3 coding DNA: TGTGCCAGCATCTCCTCTTGGGAGAGGGGACAGGGGGCGCTTTACGAGCAGTACTTC. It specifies CASISSWERGQGALYEQYF.